This entry describes one TCR beta chain. This sample is part of a study of control samples from healthy donors and cancer patients. The germline CDR1 and CDR2 sequences are LNHNV and YYDKDF (reference sequence). J was trimmed by 0 bases and V by 8 bases; bases with no gene match: 7. This CDR3 is built from 14 residues. Here immunoSEQ multiplex PCR was the method, and the copy in TCRdb shows in-frame clones only, minus some. Among 150,000 to 200,000 clones, approximately 94% were seen once, and the ten largest hold about 9.3%. The receptor was isolated from a middle-aged woman in good health. V is TRBV15 and J is TRBJ2-7; 7 nucleotides align to TRBD2. Input material: blood. The CDR3 nucleotides read TGTGCCACCGGCGGGGGAGGTGTCTCCTACGAGCAGTACTTC. Amino acid sequence: CATGGGGVSYEQYF. The full variable domain, rest sourced from reference TRBV15 and TRBJ2-7, is DAMVIQNPRYQVTQFGKPVTLSCSQTLNHNVMYWYQQKSSQAPKLLFHYYDKDFNNEADTPDNFQSRRPNTSFCFLDIRSPGLGDTAMYLCATGGGGVSYEQYFGPGTRLTVT.